The 11 T cell receptor beta chains below were found in one sample sequenced in a study of shared clonotypes between healthy human individuals (dated by TCRdb to 2019 to 2021). The library relied on the immunoSEQ multiplex PCR assay. TCRdb carries this immuneACCESS record with in-frame sequences only. Its versions omit some clonotypes, under half of them owing to an unresolved V gene in the studies checked, with the rest unexplained. The sample records fewer than 1.8 million clones, 98% of which are singletons. The ten largest clones take up 0.36% of the sample. Material: naive CD4+ T cells sorted from blood. Reading the label with the study, this specimen's cell subset or site is: CD45RA+ positively selected. The receptors shown here come from a man aged 30 to 39 in good health.

This chain joins TRBV5-1 and TRBJ1-2, with 7 bases identical to TRBD1. Trimming removed 4 bases from V and 1 base from J; junction bases left unmatched: 7. CDR3 length: 15 residues. The germline CDR1 and CDR2 sequences are SGHRS and YFSETQ. CDR3 residues: CASSLGTASNYGYTF. As DNA, the CDR3 is TGCGCCAGCAGCCTAGGGACAGCTAGTAACTATGGCTACACCTTC.

The chain employs TRBV18 and TRBJ2-5, with 7 positions matching TRBD1. The CDR3 consists of 13 residues. V gave up 4 bases and J gave up 4 bases; unmatched junction bases: 3. The germline CDR1 and CDR2 sequences are KGHSH and LQKENI. This chain's CDR3 is CASSRDSGETQYF. CDR3 sequence (DNA): TGTGCCAGCTCACGGGACAGTGGAGAGACCCAGTACTTC.

In its sample, this clone was seen once. V usage is TRBV5-1 and J usage is TRBJ2-5, with 7 bases lining up with TRBD2. This CDR3 is built from 16 residues. V was clipped by 4 bases and J by 2 bases; unmatched bases: 11. CDR1 is SGHRS and CDR2 is YFSETQ in the germline V gene. CDR3 residues: CASSPGVAGPQETQYF. In DNA form, the CDR3 reads TGCGCCAGCAGCCCCGGGGTAGCGGGCCCACAAGAGACCCAGTACTTC.

The DNA for the CDR3 is TGTGCCAGCAGACAGGGCCCAACGACAGATACGCAGTATTTT. Amino acids: CASRQGPTTDTQYF. The chain has TRBV6-1 and TRBJ2-3, with TRBD1 as a possible D gene (6 bases). This CDR3 region has 14 residues. CDR1 is MNHNS and CDR2 is SASEGT in the germline V gene. Trimming pared 6 bases from V and 3 bases from J, leaving 13 bases between.

This chain links TRBV9 with TRBJ2-5; 9 bases align to TRBD1. The CDR3 sequence is 15 residues long. The trim removed 3 bases at V and 5 bases at J, leaving 8 bases unmatched. Germline-derived CDR1 and CDR2 are SGDLS and YYNGEE. CDR3 nucleotide sequence: TGTGCCAGCAGCGCGGGACAGGGCTTGGGGGAGACCCAGTACTTC. It specifies CASSAGQGLGETQYF.

The chain has TRBV18 and TRBJ2-1; TRBD2 agrees at 11 bases. Unmatched junction bases numbered 15, after V lost 10 bases and J lost 7 bases. The CDR3 sequence is 16 residues long. Germline V CDR1 and CDR2: KGHSH, LQKENI. CDR3 sequence (DNA): TGTGCCACCGACCGGTGGGGACTAGCGGACTTTAATGAGCAGTTCTTC. This translates into CATDRWGLADFNEQFF.

The V call is TRBV25-1, the J call TRBJ2-1; TRBD2 matches at 9 bases. Trimming took 5 bases from V and 8 from J; bases not matched to a gene: 10. CDR1 is MGHDK and CDR2 is SYGVNS in the germline V gene. The CDR3 runs 15 residues. CDR3 sequence reads: CASSPVSGSNHEQFF. The CDR3 DNA follows: TGTGCCAGCAGTCCCGTTAGCGGGAGTAATCATGAGCAGTTCTTC.

This sequence joins TRBV5-1 and TRBJ2-7, with D perhaps TRBD1 or TRBD2 (5 bases each). V dropped 0 bases and J dropped 2 bases, with 18 bases sitting between them. The germline CDR1 and CDR2 sequences are SGHRS and YFSETQ. The CDR3 is 17 residues long. The DNA of the CDR3 is TGCGCCAGCAGCTTGGGTTACGGGGCTAGAAGTACCTACGAGCAGTACTTC. It codes for CASSLGYGARSTYEQYF.

This sequence joins TRBV15 and TRBJ2-1, with 9 bases matching TRBD2. There are 16 residues in the CDR3. Germline CDR1 LNHNV, CDR2 YYDKDF (reference sequence). J lost 4 bases, V lost 0 bases, and 4 bases had no gene match. The CDR3 here is CATSRETSGWYNEQFF. DNA of the CDR3: TGTGCCACCAGCAGAGAAACTAGCGGGTGGTACAATGAGCAGTTCTTC.

The chain uses TRBV10-1 and TRBJ2-1; 8 positions match TRBD1. This CDR3 spans 16 amino acids. Germline V gene sequence: CDR1 WNHNN, CDR2 SYGVQD (reference sequence). V shed 0 bases and J 5 bases; nucleotides not matched to a gene: 6. For the CDR3, the DNA is TGCGCCAGCAGTGAGTCTGGGCGGACAGGGAACAATGAGCAGTTCTTC. Amino acid sequence: CASSESGRTGNNEQFF.

V is TRBV15 and J is TRBJ1-1, with D tentatively TRBD1 (5 bases). V lost 0 bases and J 2 bases, leaving 7 bases between the germline ends. The CDR3 consists of 14 residues. CDR1 and CDR2 from the germline V gene are LNHNV and YYDKDF (reference sequence). CDR3 coding DNA: TGTGCCACCAGCAGAGACAGGGCTAACACTGAAGCTTTCTTT. Protein sequence: CATSRDRANTEAFF.